This entry concerns a single T cell receptor beta chain. No antigen is known for it. CD8 cells regarded as naive lacked CD45RO, were positively chosen for CCR7, and omitted terminally differentiated effector memory CD45RA+ cells. This sample stems from a study of shared clonotypes between healthy human individuals. Study-wide results and limits: Sharing across a few donors was seen in 4% to 6.5% of naive CD4 clonotypes.

At a deep level, the assay was run. Across several immunoSEQ plates, the genomic DNA of each subset was split evenly. Clones were read by immunoSEQ multiplex PCR, and TCRdb kept only the in-frame ones, dropping some. Of about 820,000 clones detected, 80% to 95% appear once; the ten largest clones hold about 24%. The germline V gene encodes CDR1 SEHNR and CDR2 FQNEAQ (reference sequence). The CDR3 totals 16 residues. The V and J ends lost 5 bases and 0 bases respectively, with 14 bases between them. The chain carries TRBV7-9 and TRBJ2-1; no clear D. The TCR was taken from a man in his thirties or forties in good health. The sequencing input was naive CD8+ T cells sorted from blood. The CDR3: CASSPPASSSYNEQFF. CDR3 DNA sequence: TGTGCCAGCAGCCCCCCTGCTTCTAGCTCCTACAATGAGCAGTTCTTC. Full variable domain (rest looked up from reference TRBV7-9 and TRBJ2-1): DTGVSQNPRHKITKRGQNVTFRCDPISEHNRLYWYRQTLGQGPEFLTYFQNEAQLEKSRLLSDRFSAERPKGSFSTLEIQRTEQGDSAMYLCASSPPASSSYNEQFFGPGTRLTVL.